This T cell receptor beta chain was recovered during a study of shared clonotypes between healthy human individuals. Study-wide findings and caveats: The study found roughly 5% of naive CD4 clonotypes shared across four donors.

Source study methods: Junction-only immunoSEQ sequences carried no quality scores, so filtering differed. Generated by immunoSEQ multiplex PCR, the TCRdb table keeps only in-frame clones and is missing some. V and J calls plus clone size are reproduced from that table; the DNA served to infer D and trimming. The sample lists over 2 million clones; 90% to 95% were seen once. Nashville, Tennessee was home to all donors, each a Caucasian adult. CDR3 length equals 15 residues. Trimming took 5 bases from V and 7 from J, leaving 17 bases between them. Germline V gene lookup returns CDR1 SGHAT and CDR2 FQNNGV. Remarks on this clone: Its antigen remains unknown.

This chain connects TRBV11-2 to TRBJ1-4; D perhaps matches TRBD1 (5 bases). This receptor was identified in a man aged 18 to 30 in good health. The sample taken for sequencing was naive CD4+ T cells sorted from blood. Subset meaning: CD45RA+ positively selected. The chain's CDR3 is CASSPWDQGGEKLFF. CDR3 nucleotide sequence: TGTGCCAGCAGCCCATGGGACCAAGGCGGTGAAAAACTGTTTTTT.